This T cell receptor beta chain was identified in a study of CD8 T cells in Susac syndrome. RNA in amounts of 0.5 to 1 ug was reverse transcribed with random hexamers. Amplification of TCR beta CDR3 was carried out by immunoSEQ multiplex PCR, which covered 54 Vbeta and 13 Jbeta segments. TCRdb ran MiXCR on the immunoSEQ multiplex PCR reads and lists one entry per CDR3 protein. The data show about 140,000 distinct CDR3 sequences, with about 94% seen just once and roughly 0.27% held by the top ten. Germline V gene lookup returns CDR1 SGHTA and CDR2 FQGNSA. Trimming stripped 2 bases from V and 1 base from J, with 8 bases between. This CDR3 contains 14 residues. From blood CD8+ and CD4+ T cells, the TCR beta chain was sequenced. It was healthy donors who served as the controls, matched for age and sex.

Sequencing was performed on CD8+ T cells from PBMCs. This receptor was identified in a human donor in good health. V is TRBV7-2 and J is TRBJ1-1, with D possibly matching TRBD1 (5 bases). The CDR3 loop is CASSLLGGNTEAFF. In DNA form, the CDR3 reads TGTGCCAGCAGCTTATTGGGGGGGAACACTGAAGCTTTCTTT.